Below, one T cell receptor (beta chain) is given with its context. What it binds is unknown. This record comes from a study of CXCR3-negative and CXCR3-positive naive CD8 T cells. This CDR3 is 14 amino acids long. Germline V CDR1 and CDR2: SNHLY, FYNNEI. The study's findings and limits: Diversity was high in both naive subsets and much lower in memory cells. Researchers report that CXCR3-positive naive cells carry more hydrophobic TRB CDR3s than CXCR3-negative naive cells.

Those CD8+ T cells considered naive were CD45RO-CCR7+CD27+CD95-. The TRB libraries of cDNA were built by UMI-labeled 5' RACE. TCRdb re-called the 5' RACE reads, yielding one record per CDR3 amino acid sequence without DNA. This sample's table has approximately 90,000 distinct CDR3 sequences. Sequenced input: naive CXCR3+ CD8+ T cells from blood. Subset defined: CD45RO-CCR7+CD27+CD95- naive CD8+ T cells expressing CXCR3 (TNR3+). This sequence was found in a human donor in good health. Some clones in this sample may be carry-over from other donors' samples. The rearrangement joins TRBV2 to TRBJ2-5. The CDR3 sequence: CASSEEGLQETQYF. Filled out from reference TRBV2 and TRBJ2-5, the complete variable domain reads EPEVTQTPSHQVTQMGQEVILRCVPISNHLYFYWYRQILGQKVEFLVSFYNNEISEKSEIFDDQFSVERPDGSNFTLKIRSTKLEDSAMYFCASSEEGLQETQYFGPGTRLLVL.